Listed below are T cell receptor beta chains from one sample, sequenced in a study of blood T cell repertoires in COVID-19. Sequencing was performed with immunoSEQ multiplex PCR; in TCRdb, only in-frame clones are kept and a portion is missing. Here the sample spans 37,000 or so clones, around 87% being singletons. Sample: peripheral blood. These receptor sequences come from a man between 65 and 85 years old with acute or convalescent COVID-19. CDR3s include the opening cysteine and the closing phenylalanine or tryptophan. D genes are given only for firm matches. Size values are once, few and many counts, or a class for expanded clones, and some rows have none.

CDR3 DNA: TGTGCCAGCAGTCCACCACTAGCGGGAATTACCGGGGAGCTGTTTTTT
CDR3 protein: CASSPPLAGITGELFF
J gene: TRBJ2-2
V gene: TRBV28
clone size: once
CDR3 length: 16
D gene: TRBD2

CDR3 DNA: TGTGCCAGCAGCTTTGACAGGGCGAACACTGAAGCTTTCTTT
CDR3 protein: CASSFDRANTEAFF
J gene: TRBJ1-1
V gene: TRBV7-8
clone size: -
CDR3 length: 14
D gene: TRBD1

CDR3 DNA: TGTGCCAGCAGCCCCCAGAACACCATATATTTT
CDR3 protein: CASSPQNTIYF
J gene: TRBJ1-3
V gene: TRBV7-2
clone size: -
CDR3 length: 11
D gene: -

CDR3 DNA: TGTGCCAGCAGCCACAGTGGGGGCTCTCAGCCCCAGCATTTT
CDR3 protein: CASSHSGGSQPQHF
J gene: TRBJ1-5
V gene: TRBV7-9
clone size: -
CDR3 length: 14
D gene: -

CDR3 DNA: TGTGCCTGGAGTCGGGGACAGGGTGGGAACACCGGGGAGCTGTTTTTT
CDR3 protein: CAWSRGQGGNTGELFF
J gene: TRBJ2-2
V gene: TRBV30
clone size: -
CDR3 length: 16
D gene: TRBD1

CDR3 DNA: TGTGCCAGCTCACCACCCGACAGGGTCGATACGCAGTATTTT
CDR3 protein: CASSPPDRVDTQYF
J gene: TRBJ2-3
V gene: TRBV18
clone size: -
CDR3 length: 14
D gene: TRBD1

CDR3 DNA: TGTGCCAGCAGCTTAGGGGCAGGGGGCACCTATGGCTACACCTTC
CDR3 protein: CASSLGAGGTYGYTF
J gene: TRBJ1-2
V gene: TRBV11-2
clone size: -
CDR3 length: 15
D gene: TRBD1

CDR3 DNA: TGTGCCAGCAGCTTGACCACAGGGAACACTGAAGCTTTCTTT
CDR3 protein: CASSLTTGNTEAFF
J gene: TRBJ1-1
V gene: TRBV6-5
clone size: -
CDR3 length: 14
D gene: -

CDR3 DNA: TGTGCCAGCAGCTTAGGTGTAGAAGGGGGCGTCGTCTATGGCTACACCTTC
CDR3 protein: CASSLGVEGGVVYGYTF
J gene: TRBJ1-2
V gene: TRBV7-2
clone size: -
CDR3 length: 17
D gene: TRBD1

CDR3 DNA: TGTGCCAGCAGTTACGGGGCGGGACGGGGTCAGCCCCAGCATTTT
CDR3 protein: CASSYGAGRGQPQHF
J gene: TRBJ1-5
V gene: TRBV6-2/TRBV6-3
clone size: -
CDR3 length: 15
D gene: -

CDR3 DNA: TGTGCCAGCAGCTTCTCGGGAGGGGACACTGAAGCTTTCTTT
CDR3 protein: CASSFSGGDTEAFF
J gene: TRBJ1-1
V gene: TRBV7-2
clone size: -
CDR3 length: 14
D gene: -

CDR3 DNA: TGCGCCAGCAGCTTGAGCTCGGGGAGCACCGGGGAGCTGTTTTTT
CDR3 protein: CASSLSSGSTGELFF
J gene: TRBJ2-2
V gene: TRBV5-1
clone size: -
CDR3 length: 15
D gene: -

CDR3 DNA: TGTGCCAGCTCACGAAACAGGGGAGAAGAGACCCAGTACTTC
CDR3 protein: CASSRNRGEETQYF
J gene: TRBJ2-5
V gene: TRBV18
clone size: -
CDR3 length: 14
D gene: TRBD1

CDR3 DNA: TGTGCCAGCAGCCCCTCGGGACAGATAATTTATGGCTACACCTTC
CDR3 protein: CASSPSGQIIYGYTF
J gene: TRBJ1-2
V gene: TRBV7-8
clone size: -
CDR3 length: 15
D gene: TRBD1

CDR3 DNA: TGTGCCAGCAGCGCCCAAGGGGCAGGGGTTGATGAAAAACTGTTTTTT
CDR3 protein: CASSAQGAGVDEKLFF
J gene: TRBJ1-4
V gene: TRBV9
clone size: few
CDR3 length: 16
D gene: -

CDR3 DNA: TGCGCCAGCGGACAGGCCAATAATTCACCCCTCCACTTT
CDR3 protein: CASGQANNSPLHF
J gene: TRBJ1-6
V gene: TRBV10-2
clone size: -
CDR3 length: 13
D gene: TRBD1

CDR3 DNA: TGTGCCTGGGCCGCCGGGACAGGGGTTCCCGGGGAGCTGTTTTTT
CDR3 protein: CAWAAGTGVPGELFF
J gene: TRBJ2-2
V gene: TRBV30
clone size: -
CDR3 length: 15
D gene: TRBD1

CDR3 DNA: TGTGCCAGCAGCAAGGGGGACAGGGAGGACGTCCTGACTTTC
CDR3 protein: CASSKGDREDVLTF
J gene: TRBJ2-6
V gene: TRBV21-1
clone size: -
CDR3 length: 14
D gene: -

CDR3 DNA: TGTGCCAGCAGCTTATCCGGGACAGGCTCCTACGAGCAGTACTTC
CDR3 protein: CASSLSGTGSYEQYF
J gene: TRBJ2-7
V gene: TRBV11-2
clone size: -
CDR3 length: 15
D gene: TRBD1

CDR3 DNA: TGTGCCAGCAGCTTGACAGGGACGAACACTGAAGCTTTCTTT
CDR3 protein: CASSLTGTNTEAFF
J gene: TRBJ1-1
V gene: TRBV7-9
clone size: few
CDR3 length: 14
D gene: TRBD1

CDR3 DNA: TGTGCCAGCAGACTTACTAGTGGGGAGACCCAGTACTTC
CDR3 protein: CASRLTSGETQYF
J gene: TRBJ2-5
V gene: TRBV3-1/TRBV3-2
clone size: few
CDR3 length: 13
D gene: -

CDR3 DNA: TGCAGCGTAGTAGACAGATTTAACTATGGCTACACCTTC
CDR3 protein: CSVVDRFNYGYTF
J gene: TRBJ1-2
V gene: TRBV29-1
clone size: -
CDR3 length: 13
D gene: -

CDR3 DNA: TGTGCCAGCTCACCCTCCCAAGGACAGGGCTACGAGCAGTACTTC
CDR3 protein: CASSPSQGQGYEQYF
J gene: TRBJ2-7
V gene: TRBV18
clone size: -
CDR3 length: 15
D gene: TRBD1

CDR3 DNA: TGTGCCAGCAGCTTATCAGGGGGGAATTCACCCCTCCACTTT
CDR3 protein: CASSLSGGNSPLHF
J gene: TRBJ1-6
V gene: TRBV13
clone size: -
CDR3 length: 14
D gene: TRBD1

CDR3 DNA: TGCGCCAGCAGTCAAAGTGGTCGGAGAGGGACCCCGCCGGGGGGCAGGTACTACAATGAGCAGTTCTTC
CDR3 protein: CASSQSGRRGTPPGGRYYNEQFF
J gene: TRBJ2-1
V gene: TRBV23-1
clone size: -
CDR3 length: 23
D gene: -

CDR3 DNA: TGTGCCAGCAGCTCAATACAGGGGCCTAATGAAAAACTGTTTTTT
CDR3 protein: CASSSIQGPNEKLFF
J gene: TRBJ1-4
V gene: TRBV5-4
clone size: -
CDR3 length: 15
D gene: TRBD1

CDR3 DNA: TGTGCCAGCAGTTGGACTTACTTGAACACCGGGGAGCTGTTTTTT
CDR3 protein: CASSWTYLNTGELFF
J gene: TRBJ2-2
V gene: TRBV27
clone size: -
CDR3 length: 15
D gene: -

CDR3 DNA: TGTGCCAGCAGCTTGGACGGGAATATAAATCAGCCCCAGCATTTT
CDR3 protein: CASSLDGNINQPQHF
J gene: TRBJ1-5
V gene: TRBV5-5
clone size: -
CDR3 length: 15
D gene: -

CDR3 DNA: TGCGCCAGCAGCTTGGCGACAGGGGAGTGGACTGAAGCTTTCTTT
CDR3 protein: CASSLATGEWTEAFF
J gene: TRBJ1-1
V gene: TRBV5-1
clone size: once
CDR3 length: 15
D gene: TRBD1

CDR3 DNA: TGTGCCAGCAGTTTTAAGGAGTGGGGGGGAAGCAATGAGCAGTTCTTC
CDR3 protein: CASSFKEWGGSNEQFF
J gene: TRBJ2-1
V gene: TRBV27
clone size: -
CDR3 length: 16
D gene: TRBD2

CDR3 DNA: TGTGCCAGCAGCGGCCGACCGGGACAGCCTAATGAAAAACTGTTTTTT
CDR3 protein: CASSGRPGQPNEKLFF
J gene: TRBJ1-4
V gene: TRBV9
clone size: -
CDR3 length: 16
D gene: TRBD1

CDR3 DNA: TGCAGCGTTGAAGTTCAGCCAGGGGGCATTAGCACTGAAGCTTTCTTT
CDR3 protein: CSVEVQPGGISTEAFF
J gene: TRBJ1-1
V gene: TRBV29-1
clone size: -
CDR3 length: 16
D gene: TRBD1

CDR3 DNA: TGTGCCAGCAGCTCGCTATTACGGGTGATCTACGAGCAGTACTTC
CDR3 protein: CASSSLLRVIYEQYF
J gene: TRBJ2-7
V gene: TRBV5-6
clone size: -
CDR3 length: 15
D gene: -

CDR3 DNA: TGTGCCAGCTCAAAGGGGACAGGGATTAACACAGATACGCAGTATTTT
CDR3 protein: CASSKGTGINTDTQYF
J gene: TRBJ2-3
V gene: TRBV18
clone size: -
CDR3 length: 16
D gene: TRBD1

CDR3 DNA: TGTGCCAGCCGACTAGCGGGAGTGGAGACCCAGTACTTC
CDR3 protein: CASRLAGVETQYF
J gene: TRBJ2-5
V gene: TRBV27
clone size: -
CDR3 length: 13
D gene: TRBD2

CDR3 DNA: TGTGCCAGCAGTGACGGGGCTAGCGGGAGTTTTTACGAGCAGTACTTC
CDR3 protein: CASSDGASGSFYEQYF
J gene: TRBJ2-7
V gene: TRBV6-1
clone size: -
CDR3 length: 16
D gene: TRBD2

CDR3 DNA: TGCGCCAGCAGCACGGACAGGGTGGGAGAGACCCAGTACTTC
CDR3 protein: CASSTDRVGETQYF
J gene: TRBJ2-5
V gene: TRBV5-1
clone size: once
CDR3 length: 14
D gene: TRBD1

CDR3 DNA: TGTGCCAGCAGCCAAGTATCCCCCCCGGGGAGGGCTTCGATCGTCGCCTACGAGCAGTACTTC
CDR3 protein: CASSQVSPPGRASIVAYEQYF
J gene: TRBJ2-7
V gene: TRBV4-2
clone size: few
CDR3 length: 21
D gene: TRBD2

CDR3 DNA: TGTGCCAGCAGCTACACAGGGGTAGGCTACACCTTC
CDR3 protein: CASSYTGVGYTF
J gene: TRBJ1-2
V gene: TRBV7-9
clone size: -
CDR3 length: 12
D gene: TRBD1

CDR3 DNA: TGCGCCAGCAGCGTTCAACAGGGGACGAACACTGAAGCTTTCTTT
CDR3 protein: CASSVQQGTNTEAFF
J gene: TRBJ1-1
V gene: TRBV4-3
clone size: -
CDR3 length: 15
D gene: TRBD1

CDR3 DNA: TGTGCCAGCAGCCAGACAGGGGTTCAGCCCCAGCATTTT
CDR3 protein: CASSQTGVQPQHF
J gene: TRBJ1-5
V gene: TRBV4-2
clone size: -
CDR3 length: 13
D gene: TRBD1

CDR3 DNA: TGTGCCAGCAGTGTGGGACACTTAGAAAATGGCTATGGCTACACCTTC
CDR3 protein: CASSVGHLENGYGYTF
J gene: TRBJ1-2
V gene: TRBV2
clone size: -
CDR3 length: 16
D gene: -

CDR3 DNA: TGTGCCAGCAAACAGGGTGGCACTGAAGCTTTCTTT
CDR3 protein: CASKQGGTEAFF
J gene: TRBJ1-1
V gene: TRBV6-5
clone size: -
CDR3 length: 12
D gene: -

CDR3 DNA: TGTGCCAGCAGGTTGACAGGGGAGGGGAATGAGCAGTTCTTC
CDR3 protein: CASRLTGEGNEQFF
J gene: TRBJ2-1
V gene: TRBV28
clone size: -
CDR3 length: 14
D gene: -

CDR3 DNA: TGTGCCAGCACCCAAAGTGAGAGTGAAGAGACCCAGTACTTC
CDR3 protein: CASTQSESEETQYF
J gene: TRBJ2-5
V gene: TRBV4-2
clone size: -
CDR3 length: 14
D gene: -

CDR3 DNA: TGTGCCAGTAGTATCAGGCATACAGGGCCGGGGCTCTATGGCTACACCTTC
CDR3 protein: CASSIRHTGPGLYGYTF
J gene: TRBJ1-2
V gene: TRBV19
clone size: once
CDR3 length: 17
D gene: -

CDR3 DNA: TGTGCCAGTACCCCGGGAGAGGGATACGGCTACACCTTC
CDR3 protein: CASTPGEGYGYTF
J gene: TRBJ1-2
V gene: TRBV19
clone size: -
CDR3 length: 13
D gene: -

CDR3 DNA: TGTGCCAGCACCCAGGGGGAGGTATCCTACGAGCAGTACTTC
CDR3 protein: CASTQGEVSYEQYF
J gene: TRBJ2-7
V gene: TRBV3-1/TRBV3-2
clone size: -
CDR3 length: 14
D gene: -

CDR3 DNA: TGTGCCAGCTCACCAGCGCGTCGAGGCGAGCAGTACTTC
CDR3 protein: CASSPARRGEQYF
J gene: TRBJ2-7
V gene: TRBV18
clone size: -
CDR3 length: 13
D gene: -

CDR3 DNA: TGTGCCAGCAGTTCTAGTTTCTACGAGCAGTACTTC
CDR3 protein: CASSSSFYEQYF
J gene: TRBJ2-7
V gene: TRBV28
clone size: few
CDR3 length: 12
D gene: -

CDR3 DNA: TGTGCCTCGGAGACAGGAGGTAATGAAAAACTGTTTTTT
CDR3 protein: CASETGGNEKLFF
J gene: TRBJ1-4
V gene: TRBV30
clone size: once
CDR3 length: 13
D gene: -

CDR3 DNA: TGCGCCAGCAAGGATGCCTGGCGGGTAAACACCGGGGAGCTGTTTTTT
CDR3 protein: CASKDAWRVNTGELFF
J gene: TRBJ2-2
V gene: TRBV5-1
clone size: -
CDR3 length: 16
D gene: -

CDR3 DNA: TGTGCCAGCAGCTTAAGGCTAGCGGGGTACAATGAGCAGTTCTTC
CDR3 protein: CASSLRLAGYNEQFF
J gene: TRBJ2-1
V gene: TRBV5-4
clone size: -
CDR3 length: 15
D gene: TRBD2

CDR3 DNA: TGTGCCAGCAGCTCACAGGGGGCATTAAACTCACCCCTCCACTTT
CDR3 protein: CASSSQGALNSPLHF
J gene: TRBJ1-6
V gene: TRBV9
clone size: -
CDR3 length: 15
D gene: TRBD1

CDR3 DNA: TGTGCGGGGGACAGGGAAGGAAACACCATATATTTT
CDR3 protein: CAGDREGNTIYF
J gene: TRBJ1-3
V gene: TRBV30
clone size: -
CDR3 length: 12
D gene: TRBD1

CDR3 DNA: TGTGCCATCACGATGTATGGCGGGAGGGCCGGCGATACGCAGTATTTT
CDR3 protein: CAITMYGGRAGDTQYF
J gene: TRBJ2-3
V gene: TRBV10-3
clone size: -
CDR3 length: 16
D gene: TRBD2

CDR3 DNA: TGTGCCAGCATCCCACTCCTGGGGCTAAATGAGCAGTTCTTC
CDR3 protein: CASIPLLGLNEQFF
J gene: TRBJ2-1
V gene: TRBV28
clone size: -
CDR3 length: 14
D gene: -

CDR3 DNA: TGCGCCAGCAGCCAAGATCCAGGGGCGCGCACCGGGGAGCTGTTTTTT
CDR3 protein: CASSQDPGARTGELFF
J gene: TRBJ2-2
V gene: TRBV4-3
clone size: -
CDR3 length: 16
D gene: -

CDR3 DNA: TGTGCCAGCAGCTGGACAGGGGTAGCCGGGGAGCTGTTTTTT
CDR3 protein: CASSWTGVAGELFF
J gene: TRBJ2-2
V gene: TRBV6-5
clone size: -
CDR3 length: 14
D gene: TRBD1

CDR3 DNA: TGTGCCAGCAGCTATAGCCCGGCAGATACGCAGTATTTT
CDR3 protein: CASSYSPADTQYF
J gene: TRBJ2-3
V gene: TRBV7-7
clone size: -
CDR3 length: 13
D gene: -